This T cell receptor beta chain was identified in a study of CD4 T cells in relation to SARS-CoV-2 and coronaviruses. For the study at large: After roughly eleven days of antigen culture, PBMC TCR beta CDR3s were sequenced.

Comments on this clone: Its specificity is not known.

Libraries were prepared by immunoSEQ multiplex PCR; TCRdb keeps only in-frame clonotypes and omits some of them. The sample includes around 25,000 clones, around 73% of them seen just once. CD4+ T cells from unexposed donors were obtained before the COVID-19 pandemic (2011-2018). Isolation of CD4+ T cells took place after less than twelve days in culture. This TCR derives from a human donor in good health. Sequencing used CD4+ T cells from PBMCs, cultured in vitro.

The CDR3 region is CASSEQGVISGNTIYF. CDR3 in DNA: TGTGCCAGCAGTGAACAGGGGGTGATCTCTGGAAACACCATATATTTT. J is TRBJ1-3 and V is TRBV2; 7 nucleotides align to TRBD1. The V segment lost 2 bases and the J segment 0 bases; nucleotides outside the gene matches: 4. There are 16 residues in the CDR3. Germline values: CDR1 SNHLY, CDR2 FYNNEI.